The 22 T cell receptor beta chains below come from one sample, sequenced in a study of early T cells in non-severe SARS-CoV-2 infection. TCRdb used MiXCR to reprocess the 5' RACE reads, holding one entry per CDR3 protein. The table lists approximately 66,000 distinct CDR3 sequences, approximately 13% of them singletons, with roughly 5.2% in the top ten. Source material: whole blood. These receptors were collected from an adult who was a healthcare worker with PCR-confirmed SARS-CoV-2 infection or an uninfected control (not recorded which).

This clonotype was picked up many times. The gene calls are TRBV7-8 and TRBJ1-5; the match to TRBD1 covers 8 bases. The CDR3 runs 18 residues. After removal of 3 bases from V and 0 bases from J, the junction contained 10 bases not matched to a gene. Germline assignment: CDR1 SGHVS and CDR2 FQNEAQ. The DNA of the CDR3 is TGTGCCAGCAGCTTCGCAGGGGGCTTACGGTATAGCAATCAGCCCCAGCATTTT. Protein sequence: CASSFAGGLRYSNQPQHF.

Of note for this clonotype: One junction end does not reproduce the germline sequence, and a read error may be involved. The chain has TRBV6-6 and TRBJ2-7; TRBD1 agrees at 8 bases. The germline V gene encodes CDR1 MNHNY and CDR2 SVGAGI (reference sequence). The CDR3 totals 15 residues. Written as DNA, the CDR3 is TGTGCCAGCAGTAACTCTGACAGGGGAAGCTACGAGCAGTACTTC. Protein: CASSNSDRGSYEQYF.

V usage is TRBV5-1 and J usage is TRBJ2-1; 14 nucleotides match TRBD2. Losses at the gene ends were 3 bases for V and 7 bases for J; bases not matched to a gene: 3. Germline V gene lookup returns CDR1 SGHRS and CDR2 YFSETQ. This CDR3 is built from 15 residues. The CDR3, as DNA: TGCGCCAGCAGCTCCGGGACTAGCGGGAGAAATGAGCAGTTCTTC. It translates to CASSSGTSGRNEQFF.

A remark on this clonotype: Since a much larger clone is just one base distant, this may be a read error. The V gene is TRBV18, the J gene TRBJ2-7; TRBD1 is a possible D gene (5 bases). V shed 1 base and J shed 6 bases, with 7 bases lying between them. Germline-derived CDR1 and CDR2 are KGHSH and LQKENI. The length of the CDR3 is 12 residues. Here the CDR3 reads CASSPLGVEQYF. The CDR3 DNA sequence: TGTGCCAGCTCACCACTAGGGGTCGAGCAGTACTTC.

The table lists this clonotype with many counts. The chain links TRBV11-3 to TRBJ2-3, with D perhaps matching TRBD2 (5 bases). CDR1 is SGHNT and CDR2 is YENEEA in the germline V gene. V lost 10 bases to trimming and J lost 1 base, with 9 bases between them. The CDR3 consists of 12 residues. CDR3 nucleotide sequence: TGTGCCACGGGGATTCGCACAGATACGCAGTATTTT. This translates into CATGIRTDTQYF.

The chain couples TRBV7-9 to TRBJ2-7; TRBD2 aligns across 13 bases. CDR3 length: 12 amino acids. With 11 bases clipped from V and 7 bases from J, the junction kept 5 bases outside the gene matches. The germline V gene encodes CDR1 SEHNR and CDR2 FQNEAQ (reference sequence). The CDR3 loop reads CAATSGRDEQYF. The CDR3 nucleotides read TGTGCCGCAACTAGCGGGAGGGATGAGCAGTACTTC.

This clonotype has only a few counts. The chain uses TRBV7-9 and TRBJ2-7; D perhaps matches TRBD1 (6 bases). Trimming pared 5 bases from V and 2 bases from J, leaving 16 bases between. This CDR3 comprises 15 residues. The germline CDR1 and CDR2 sequences are SEHNR and FQNEAQ (reference sequence). CDR3 in amino acids: CASSLLERGTYEQYF. CDR3 nucleotide sequence: TGTGCCAGCAGCCTTCTGGAAAGGGGGACCTACGAGCAGTACTTC. The full variable domain, rest sourced from reference TRBV7-9 and TRBJ2-7, is DTGVSQNPRHKITKRGQNVTFRCDPISEHNRLYWYRQTLGQGPEFLTYFQNEAQLEKSRLLSDRFSAERPKGSFSTLEIQRTEQGDSAMYLCASSLLERGTYEQYFGPGTRLTVT.

This clonotype has a handful of counts. V is TRBV10-3 and J is TRBJ1-5; the D is unclear. V lost 0 bases and J lost 0, with 9 bases in between. Germline CDR1 reads ENHRY; CDR2 reads SYGVKD. The CDR3 consists of 16 residues. CDR3 sequence: CAISESRAVSNQPQHF. CDR3 sequence (DNA): TGTGCCATCAGTGAGTCGAGGGCCGTTAGCAATCAGCCCCAGCATTTT.

This rearrangement joins TRBV10-2 to TRBJ2-3, with 7 nucleotides matching TRBD2. CDR3 length equals 14 residues. J was trimmed by 4 bases and V by 2 bases; bases with no gene match: 3. Germline loops: CDR1 WSHSY, CDR2 SAAADI. The CDR3 DNA sequence: TGCGCCAGCAGTGAGGGGAGGGGACCAGATACGCAGTATTTT. It codes for CASSEGRGPDTQYF.

This clonotype has just a few counts. The CDR3 reads CASSQHLRQESYNEQFF. The CDR3 DNA follows: TGTGCCAGCAGCCAACACCTTCGACAGGAAAGCTACAATGAGCAGTTCTTC. The V gene is TRBV9, the J gene TRBJ2-1, with D tentatively TRBD1 (6 bases). Germline values: CDR1 SGDLS, CDR2 YYNGEE. The CDR3 sequence is 17 residues long. Trimming took off 4 bases at V and 3 bases at J, with 20 bases between the two ends.

There are many counts of this clonotype. The V gene is TRBV12-3 or TRBV12-4, the J gene TRBJ2-3; D may be TRBD2 (6 bases). Trimming shortened V by 7 bases and J by 4 bases, and 12 bases separated the two germline ends. This CDR3 region has 13 residues. The CDR3 sequence is CASTLRGADTQYF. The CDR3 region has the DNA TGTGCCAGCACTTTGCGGGGCGCAGATACGCAGTATTTT.

This clonotype was observed at least ten times. This sequence joins TRBV20-1 and TRBJ2-1; tentative D call: TRBD2 (6 bases). Germline V gives CDR1 DFQATT, CDR2 SNEGSKA (reference sequence). V was shortened by 8 bases and J by 10 bases, with 15 bases between the two germline ends. The CDR3 runs to 11 residues. CDR3 region: CSPWWGEEQFF. CDR3 coding DNA: TGCAGTCCGTGGTGGGGGGAGGAGCAGTTCTTC.

This clonotype turned up a few times. The chain's CDR3 is CSARDPRGSDTDTQYF. The CDR3 DNA follows: TGCAGTGCTAGAGACCCTCGGGGGAGTGACACAGATACGCAGTATTTT. This chain connects TRBV20-1 to TRBJ2-3; D possibly corresponds to TRBD2 (6 bases). With 0 bases removed from V and 2 bases from J, the gap between germline ends came to 15 bases. CDR3 size: 16 residues. Germline V gives CDR1 DFQATT, CDR2 SNEGSKA (reference sequence).

This clonotype was observed at least ten times. This chain links TRBV6-5 with TRBJ1-1; D gene ambiguous. The ends were cut back, 6 bases at V and 1 base at J, with 9 bases in the middle. The CDR3 length is 13 residues. Germline V CDR1 and CDR2: MNHEY, SVGAGI. CDR3 bases: TGTGCCAGCAGCCGAACAGAGAACACTGAAGCTTTCTTT. This codes for CASSRTENTEAFF.

The sample holds a few counts of this clonotype. This chain connects TRBV5-1 to TRBJ2-3; the D gene is possibly TRBD1 (5 bases). This CDR3 has 16 residues. The V end lost 4 bases, the J end lost 0 bases, and 15 bases lay between the germline ends. The germline gives CDR1 SGHRS, CDR2 YFSETQ. In nucleotides, the CDR3 is TGCGCCAGCAGCACTGGACACGGGCTAAGCACAGATACGCAGTATTTT. This gives the protein CASSTGHGLSTDTQYF.

This clonotype was recorded a few times. J is TRBJ2-5 and V is TRBV19; no definite D call. Germline V gives CDR1 LNHDA, CDR2 SQIVND (reference sequence). The CDR3 spans 13 residues. Deletions cut 1 base from V and 5 bases from J, with 8 bases between. CDR3: CASSIVLRETQYF. The DNA for the CDR3 is TGTGCCAGTAGTATAGTCCTGAGGGAGACCCAGTACTTC.

This clonotype was counted at least ten times. This sequence joins TRBV6-1 and TRBJ2-6; D perhaps matches TRBD1 (5 bases). Trimming removed 1 base at V and 1 base at J, with 11 bases between. The CDR3 is 17 amino acids. Germline V gene lookup returns CDR1 MNHNS and CDR2 SASEGT. CDR3 protein: CASSEEIRVSGANVLTF. In DNA form, the CDR3 reads TGTGCCAGCAGTGAAGAAATCAGGGTTTCTGGGGCCAACGTCCTGACTTTC.

Worth noting for this clonotype: A much larger clonotype is one base distant, so this may be a read error. V and J are TRBV21-1 and TRBJ1-4. TRBV21-1 is a listed pseudogene. The CDR3 sequence is 14 residues long. The CDR3 nucleotides are TGTGCCAGCAGGTCGACAGCAACTAATGAAAAACTGTTTTTT. It encodes CASRSTATNEKLFF.

This clonotype was seen a handful of times. The chain couples TRBV18 to TRBJ1-5; 9 bases match TRBD1. Germline lookup yields CDR1 KGHSH and CDR2 LQKENI. Losses at the gene ends were 6 bases for V and 5 bases for J; bases not matched to a gene: 5. The CDR3 is 14 residues long. CDR3 DNA sequence: TGTGCCAGCTCCTCAACAGGGGGCGATCAGCCCCAGCATTTT. Its translation: CASSSTGGDQPQHF.

This rearrangement joins TRBV5-1 to TRBJ2-1; TRBD2 matches 10 bases. This CDR3 comprises 14 residues. Per the germline V gene, CDR1 is SGHRS and CDR2 is YFSETQ. Trimming removed 4 bases from V and 6 bases from J; junction bases left unmatched: 4. CDR3 sequence (DNA): TGCGCCAGCAGCCGAGCGGGAGGGATCAATGAGCAGTTCTTC. As protein: CASSRAGGINEQFF.

V and J are TRBV12-5 and TRBJ1-4; 7 nucleotides match TRBD1. Germline V gene sequence: CDR1 LGHNT, CDR2 FRNRAP. This CDR3 is 12 amino acids long. Germline trimming cut 2 bases from V and 13 bases from J; bases unmatched to any gene: 4. CDR3 loop: CASGLRQGRLFF. The CDR3, as DNA: TGTGCTAGTGGTTTGCGACAGGGACGACTGTTTTTT.

This clonotype occurred many times. The chain couples TRBV10-3 to TRBJ2-6; D remains ambiguous. Per germline, CDR1 ENHRY and CDR2 SYGVKD. Between the trimmed V and J ends, which lost 0 bases and 2 bases, there was a span of 5 bases. This CDR3 contains 15 residues. The CDR3 spells CAISESAAGANVLTF. The CDR3 DNA sequence: TGTGCCATCAGTGAGTCGGCGGCTGGGGCCAACGTCCTGACTTTC.